This section outlines one T cell receptor beta chain sequence together with its context. Its antigen is unidentified. Germline lookup yields CDR1 MNHEY and CDR2 SVGAGI. This CDR3 is 14 amino acids long. V shed 6 bases and J shed 8 bases, with 16 bases lying between them. Only in-frame clones appear in the TCRdb table, and some are missing; sequencing was by immunoSEQ multiplex PCR. The sample records some 2 million clones, 90% to 95% being singletons. Nashville, Tennessee was home to all donors, each a Caucasian adult. The data were obtained in a study of shared clonotypes between healthy human individuals. Study-level results: Across a handful of donors, naive CD4 shared around 5.1%, naive CD8 3.5% to 4%, memory CD4 roughly 2.3%, memory CD8 about 0.38%. An effect of sequencing depth on clonotype sharing among donors was expected. Rarefaction revealed incomplete sorted-subset sequencing despite large depth.

Sequenced sample: naive CD4+ T cells sorted from blood. Subset defined: CD45RA+ positively selected. The chain employs TRBV6-5 and TRBJ1-4; unclear D gene. This receptor was obtained from a man aged 18 to 29 in good health. CDR3 loop: CASSPPGQGEKLFF. CDR3 coding DNA: TGTGCCAGCAGCCCTCCTGGGCAAGGAGAAAAACTGTTTTTT.